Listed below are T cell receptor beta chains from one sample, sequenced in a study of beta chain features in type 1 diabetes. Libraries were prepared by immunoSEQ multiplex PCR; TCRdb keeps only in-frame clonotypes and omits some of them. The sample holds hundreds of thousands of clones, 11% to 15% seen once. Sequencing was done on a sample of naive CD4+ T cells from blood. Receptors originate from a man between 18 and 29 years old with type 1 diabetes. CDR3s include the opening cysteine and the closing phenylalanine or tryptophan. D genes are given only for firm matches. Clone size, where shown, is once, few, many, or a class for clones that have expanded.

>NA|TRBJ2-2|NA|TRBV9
CASSVVSLIANTGELFF
TGTGCCAGCAGCGTAGTGAGTCTGATTGCGAACACCGGGGAGCTGTTTTTT
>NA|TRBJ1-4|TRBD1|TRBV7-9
CASSLGTANEKLFF
TGTGCCAGCAGCCTCGGGACAGCTAATGAAAAACTGTTTTTT
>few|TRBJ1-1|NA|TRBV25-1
CASSAPGPLSTEAFF
TGTGCCAGCAGTGCGCCGGGACCGCTATCGACTGAAGCTTTCTTT
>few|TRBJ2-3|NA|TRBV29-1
CSVGQGQGDTQYF
TGCAGCGTTGGCCAGGGGCAGGGAGATACGCAGTATTTT
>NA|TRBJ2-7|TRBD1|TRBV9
CASSGSTGQGSEQYF
TGTGCCAGCAGCGGTTCAACGGGACAGGGCTCCGAGCAGTACTTC
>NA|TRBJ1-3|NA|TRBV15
CATSRGAASGRGNTIYF
TGTGCCACCAGCAGAGGAGCGGCAAGTGGCAGGGGAAACACCATATATTTT
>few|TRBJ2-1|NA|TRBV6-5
CASSRLGEQFF
TGTGCCAGCAGCCGTCTGGGAGAGCAGTTCTTC
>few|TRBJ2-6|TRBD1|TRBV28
CASSLLRGLSGANVLTF
TGTGCCAGCAGTTTGCTCAGGGGGCTGTCTGGGGCCAACGTCCTGACTTTC
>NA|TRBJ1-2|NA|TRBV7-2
CASSFDSYGYTF
TGTGCCAGCAGCTTCGACAGCTATGGCTACACCTTC
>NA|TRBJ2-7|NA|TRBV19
CASRLGIGGAYEQYF
TGTGCCAGTAGGCTGGGTATCGGAGGGGCCTACGAGCAGTACTTC
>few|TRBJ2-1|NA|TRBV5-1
CASHSGARNEQFF
TGCGCCAGCCACTCAGGGGCTAGGAATGAGCAGTTCTTC
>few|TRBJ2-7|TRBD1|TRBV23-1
CASSQPDRGGKTYEQYF
TGCGCCAGCAGTCAACCGGACAGGGGAGGAAAAACCTACGAGCAGTACTTC
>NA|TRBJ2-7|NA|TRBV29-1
CSVGRASYEQYF
TGCAGCGTTGGGAGGGCTTCCTACGAGCAGTACTTC
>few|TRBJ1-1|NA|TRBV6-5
CATSSRRGGTEAFF
TGTGCCACCTCTTCCAGGCGGGGGGGCACTGAAGCTTTCTTT
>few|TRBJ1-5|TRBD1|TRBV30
CAWSRDSSFPHF
TGTGCCTGGAGCCGGGACAGCAGTTTCCCGCATTTT
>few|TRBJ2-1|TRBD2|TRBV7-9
CASSLRLAGERDEQFF
TGTGCCAGCAGCTTAAGGCTAGCGGGGGAGAGGGATGAGCAGTTCTTC